This TCR beta chain was found in a study of regulatory T cells in long-lasting Graves disease. The CDR3 consists of 12 residues. Germline-derived CDR1 and CDR2 are MNHEY and SMNVEV (reference sequence). Trimming took 6 bases from V and 6 from J, leaving 12 bases between them. In building TCR beta libraries, iRepertoire HTBI primers were used together with Arm-PCR of CDR3 regions. A single record per CDR3 protein comes from TCRdb applying MiXCR to the multiplex PCR reads. The sample comprises 550,000 to 700,000 distinct CDR3 sequences, roughly a sixth of which are singletons, and approximately 12% rests with the top ten. Many counts were recorded for this clonotype. Time point specified: newly diagnosed GD, antithyroid drugs for less than 3 months. PBMC-extracted RNA yielded the TCR library. This same sample was also part of a study on T cells in Graves' hyperthyroidism and ophthalmopathy.

The material was peripheral blood mononuclear cells (PBMCs), obtained at new diagnosis, from a patient treated with antithyroid drugs. This chain uses TRBV27 with TRBJ2-7; D gene uncertain. The sequence was collected from a young man with Graves disease. CDR3: CASRKTLLEQYF. The CDR3 nucleotides read TGTGCCAGCAGAAAGACGCTCCTCGAGCAGTACTTC.